This section outlines one T cell receptor (beta chain) sequence together with its context. Method: immunoSEQ multiplex PCR; TCRdb's copy keeps in-frame clones and lacks some. Among tens of thousands of clones listed, 80% to 85% were seen once. The sample originates from a study of OX40 agonist ivuxolimab in advanced cancers. Study information: Therapy given before enrollment (anti-PD-1, anti-PD-L1 or anti-CTLA-4) was allowed, and 40% to 45% had some.

Germline V gene data show CDR1 as SNHLY and CDR2 as FYNNEI. The CDR3 has 12 amino acids. Between the trimmed V and J ends, which lost 6 bases and 7 bases, there was a span of 12 bases. Sample: CD4+ or CD8+ T cells sorted from blood, taken in a trial of the OX40 agonist ivuxolimab. The sequence came from an adult with an advanced solid tumor such as melanoma, head and neck, liver or kidney cancer. The V and J genes are TRBV2 and TRBJ1-1; unclear D gene. The CDR3 DNA is TGTGCCAGCAGCTTGACTCTATTTGAAGCTTTCTTT. Translated: CASSLTLFEAFF.